What follows are 10 T cell receptor beta chains derived from one specimen sequenced in a study of shared clonotypes between healthy human individuals. TCRdb's copy holds only in-frame clones and misses some; the assay was immunoSEQ multiplex PCR. Counted here are about 1 million clones, around 78% occurring once; the ten biggest clones make up approximately 0.56%. The sequenced sample was memory CD4+ T cells from PBMCs. Subset of the sample: CD45RA-negative fraction. Receptors originate from a man between 18 and 29 years old in good health. Some clones in this sample may be carry-over from other donors' samples.

V is TRBV28 and J is TRBJ1-1, with D hard to call. The CDR3 covers 15 residues. V was trimmed by 8 bases and J by 6 bases, leaving 22 bases between them. The germline CDR1 and CDR2 sequences are MDHEN and SYDVKM. CDR3 sequence: CASQKGPGLRAEAFF. CDR3 bases: TGTGCCAGCCAAAAGGGTCCTGGGCTTAGGGCTGAAGCTTTCTTT.

The CDR3 sequence: CASSFTGRQPFF. CDR3 nucleotides: TGTGCCAGCAGCTTTACCGGACGACAGCCGTTCTTC. V is TRBV11-2 and J is TRBJ2-1; perhaps TRBD1 as D (5 bases). The CDR3 is 12 residues long. Germline loops: CDR1 SGHAT, CDR2 FQNNGV. With 3 bases removed from V and 15 bases from J, the gap between germline ends came to 15 bases.

This sequence joins TRBV5-1 and TRBJ1-5, with TRBD1 identical over 8 bases. This CDR3 has 16 residues. CDR1 is SGHRS and CDR2 is YFSETQ in the germline V gene. With V trimmed by 4 bases and J by 3 bases, 9 bases remained unmatched. CDR3 DNA: TGCGCCAGCAGCGAGACCACAGGGGGTGCCAATCAGCCCCAGCATTTT. Translation gives CASSETTGGANQPQHF.

J is TRBJ2-7 and V is TRBV7-3; D may correspond to TRBD1 or TRBD2 (5 bases each). The CDR3 is 15 amino acids. Trimming left V 5 bases short and J 1 base short, with 15 bases between. The germline V gene encodes CDR1 SGHTA and CDR2 FQGTGA. The CDR3 spells CASSRTGTGSYEQYF. The CDR3 DNA sequence: TGTGCCAGCAGCCGGACCGGGACGGGATCCTACGAGCAGTACTTC.

V gene TRBV6-1 combines with J gene TRBJ1-5; D perhaps matches TRBD1 (6 bases). The CDR3 sequence is 15 residues long. Trimming cost V 4 bases and J 9 bases, with 19 bases left between them. Germline V lookup: CDR1 MNHNS, CDR2 SASEGT. CDR3 bases: TGTGCCAGCAGTGGAAGAGGGGGGGGGATCGGGCCCCAGCATTTT. Encoded protein: CASSGRGGGIGPQHF.

This clone was recorded a few times. V is TRBV5-1 and J is TRBJ2-2; D unclear. Trimming took 4 bases from V and 0 from J, leaving 16 bases between them. CDR1 SGHRS and CDR2 YFSETQ come from the germline V gene. CDR3 length: 17 residues. The CDR3, as DNA: TGCGCCAGCAGCCCCGTTAGTGGCATAGCGAACACCGGGGAGCTGTTTTTT. As protein: CASSPVSGIANTGELFF.

As regards this clone: Other DNA sequences within the sample encode an identical CDR3. This chain joins TRBV5-1 and TRBJ2-6; no reliable D call. The germline V gene encodes CDR1 SGHRS and CDR2 YFSETQ. The ends were cut back, 5 bases at V and 3 bases at J, with 9 bases in the middle. The CDR3 sequence is 14 residues long. The CDR3 nucleotides read TGCGCCAGCAGTCCCGATAGTGGGGCCAACGTCCTGACTTTC. Translation: CASSPDSGANVLTF.

This clone showed up just once. The genes are TRBV2 and TRBJ2-2, with D unclear. The CDR3 totals 14 residues. CDR1 is SNHLY and CDR2 is FYNNEI in the germline V gene. Deletions cut 7 bases from V and 4 bases from J, with 13 bases between. This chain's CDR3 is CASKGSLATGELFF. Written as DNA, the CDR3 is TGTGCCAGCAAAGGGTCCTTAGCCACCGGGGAGCTGTTTTTT.

V usage is TRBV10-1 and J usage is TRBJ2-1; 9 bases line up with TRBD2. The CDR3 extends over 16 amino acids. Germline CDR1 reads WNHNN; CDR2 reads SYGVQD (reference sequence). V gave up 2 bases and J gave up 3 bases; unmatched junction bases: 5. CDR3 sequence reads: CASSEIASGNYNEQFF. The CDR3 nucleotides read TGCGCCAGCAGTGAGATAGCTAGCGGGAACTACAATGAGCAGTTCTTC.

The chain combines TRBV7-2 with TRBJ2-2, with TRBD2 as a possible D gene (6 bases). Germline-derived CDR1 and CDR2 are SGHTA and FQGNSA. The CDR3 is made up of 16 amino acids. V was shortened by 5 bases and J by 0 bases, with 13 bases between the two germline ends. The DNA of the CDR3 is TGTGCCAGCAGCCCAAGGTCGGGGGCGAACACCGGGGAGCTGTTTTTT. Amino acids: CASSPRSGANTGELFF.